This TCR beta chain was identified in a study of graft-versus-host responses after intestinal transplantation. Overall study: All recipients were transplanted with multivisceral, liver-intestinal, or isolated intestinal grafts. Every recipient had anti-thymocyte globulin induction and around 3 years of tacrolimus plus steroids. Study conclusions and caveats: Present in recipient marrow, GvH clones included some that appeared first in ileum or blood. Elevated graft-versus-host to host-versus-graft clonal ratios in allografts were recorded for patients with graft-donor T cell macrochimerism.

There are a few counts of this clone. Its specificity is not known. Data came from immunoSEQ multiplex PCR; TCRdb stores just in-frame clones and leaves some out. The table records some 90,000 clones, 85% to 95% of them present only once. The trim removed 5 bases at V and 8 bases at J, leaving 9 bases unmatched. The germline CDR1 and CDR2 sequences are LNHDA and SQIVND (reference sequence). The CDR3 is 15 residues long. This clonotype was obtained from a human donor who was the organ donor for an intestinal transplant. The sample consisted of unstimulated CD8+ T cells sorted from spleen or lymph node cells, taken before transplant. The V gene is TRBV19, the J gene TRBJ1-6; the match to TRBD1 covers 7 bases. The CDR3 is CASSSLGDRDSPLHF. As DNA, the CDR3 is TGTGCCAGTAGTTCTCTTGGGGACAGAGATTCACCCCTCCACTTT.